Listed here is a single TCR beta chain. The data originate from a study of shared clonotypes between healthy human individuals. V trimming: 3 bases; J trimming: 8 bases; junction bases outside the gene matches: 6. This CDR3 is 14 amino acids long. CDR1 is SEHNR, CDR2 FQNEAQ, per germline (reference sequence). CD45RO-negative cells were positively selected for CCR7, leaving out terminally differentiated effector memory CD45RA+ cells. TCRdb's copy holds only in-frame clones and misses some; the assay was immunoSEQ multiplex PCR. The sample shows over 2,000,000 clones, about 93% of them seen only once. The source material was naive CD8+ T cells from PBMCs. The TCR originated in a man younger than 35 in good health. Some clones in this sample may be carry-over from other donors' samples. The chain couples TRBV7-9 to TRBJ2-2; 7 positions match TRBD2. CDR3 DNA: TGTGCCAGCAGCTTCGGCGGGAGTGCAGGGGAGCTGTTTTTT. As protein: CASSFGGSAGELFF.